Presented here are 19 T cell receptor beta chains from one specimen sequenced in a study of prognosis after radiotherapy for stage I lung cancer. Template was genomic DNA; TCR beta CDR3 amplified in two multiplex PCR rounds. Primers were specific to each TRBV and TRBJ gene in first-round PCR. Using its own MiXCR run on the multiplex PCR reads, TCRdb lists one record per CDR3 protein. The repertoire holds more than 30,000 distinct CDR3 sequences, with around 43% as singletons. This specimen was PBMCs, taken before or after stereotactic body radiation therapy (not recorded which). Every receptor here comes from a donor at least 50 years old with non-small cell lung cancer.

The sample holds many counts of this clonotype. The chain links TRBV10-3 to TRBJ2-3; the match to TRBD2 covers 10 bases. The junction had 12 bases not matched to a gene; V was cut back by 4 bases and J by 8 bases. The CDR3 contains 16 residues. Germline values: CDR1 ENHRY, CDR2 SYGVKD. The CDR3 sequence is CAISASGAGGRGTQYF. The CDR3 nucleotides read TGTGCCATCAGTGCCAGCGGAGCGGGGGGGCGGGGTACGCAGTATTTT.

Judged by abundance, this clonotype is medium-sized. The genes are TRBV11-3 and TRBJ1-2, with D possibly matching TRBD1 (5 bases). This CDR3 has 15 residues. Trimming stripped 5 bases from V and 3 bases from J, with 16 bases between. The germline V gene has CDR1 SGHNT and CDR2 YENEEA. The CDR3 DNA reads as TGTGCCAGCAGCCCCCGGGCAGGGCAGGACTATGGCTACACCTTC. Translation: CASSPRAGQDYGYTF.

This clonotype was seen ten or more times. The chain has TRBV29-1 and TRBJ1-1, with unresolved D. This CDR3 spans 13 amino acids. Germline V gives CDR1 SQVTM, CDR2 ANQGSEA. The V end was cut by 6 bases, the J end by 14 bases, with 25 bases between. This CDR3 reads CSVTTFGSFGSFF. CDR3 coding DNA: TGCAGCGTAACTACCTTTGGTAGTTTTGGATCGTTCTTT.

To note about this clonotype: This may come from a read error, since a much larger clone is one base off. This chain uses TRBV20-1 with TRBJ2-7; D is ambiguous. CDR3 length: 14 amino acids. Germline values: CDR1 DFQATT, CDR2 SNEGSKA (reference sequence). The CDR3 region is CSATHGHRVDEKYF. The CDR3, as DNA: TGCAGTGCTACCCATGGGCACCGGGTCGACGAGAAGTACTTC.

This clonotype was counted many times. The genes are TRBV7-6 and TRBJ2-5, with a weak D call TRBD1 (6 bases). From germline, CDR1 is SGHVS and CDR2 FNYEAQ. This CDR3 region has 14 residues. V was shortened by 4 bases and J by 4 bases, with 13 bases between the two germline ends. Here the CDR3 reads CASSSARGLETQYF. The CDR3 DNA reads as TGTGCCAGCAGCTCCGCGAGGGGGTTAGAGACCCAGTACTTC.

This clonotype came up once. The V and J genes are TRBV4-1 and TRBJ2-7; 9 nucleotides match TRBD1. With V trimmed by 4 bases and J by 1 base, 5 bases remained unmatched. The CDR3 is 15 residues long. CDR1 is MGHRA, CDR2 YSYEKL, per germline. CDR3 amino acids: CASSPEGQGSYEQYF. Here the CDR3 DNA reads TGCGCCAGCAGCCCGGAAGGACAGGGGTCCTACGAGCAGTACTTC.

With respect to this clonotype: With a far larger clone one base away, a read error is the likely cause. No conserved phenylalanine or tryptophan ends this CDR3, so it is likely a read error. The rearrangement uses TRBV4-1 and TRBJ2-7; 7 bases match TRBD1. CDR1 and CDR2 from the germline V gene are MGHRA and YSYEKL. The CDR3 runs 15 residues. Trimming cost V 4 bases and J 5 bases; bases outside gene matches: 11. Here the CDR3 reads CASSPGTARDDEQYL. As DNA, the CDR3 is TGCGCCAGCAGCCCCGGGACAGCCCGAGATGACGAGCAGTACTTA.

The J gene is TRBJ1-6, the V gene TRBV5-1, with 10 bases identical to TRBD1. Germline values: CDR1 SGHRS, CDR2 YFSETQ. The CDR3 sequence is 16 residues long. The V and J ends lost 5 bases and 9 bases, in that order; junction bases with no gene match: 11. CDR3 coding DNA: TGCGCCAGCAGGCCGGGACAGGGGAGCTCGGGTTCACCCCTCCACTTT. This encodes CASRPGQGSSGSPLHF. Full variable domain (missing parts from reference TRBV5-1 and TRBJ1-6): KAGVTQTPRYLIKTRGQQVTLSCSPISGHRSVSWYQQTPGQGLQFLFEYFSETQRNKGNFPGRFSGRQFSNSRSEMNVSTLELGDSALYLCASRPGQGSSGSPLHFGNGTRLTVT.

This clonotype was seen many times. The chain couples TRBV27 to TRBJ2-7; 9 bases agree with TRBD2. V was clipped by 2 bases and J by 0 bases; unmatched bases: 11. Per germline, CDR1 MNHEY and CDR2 SMNVEV (reference sequence). The CDR3 is 18 residues long. The CDR3 DNA reads as TGTGCCAGCAGTTTAAGGGTAGCGGGAGATGGGATCTCCTACGAGCAGTACTTC. Protein sequence: CASSLRVAGDGISYEQYF.

In its sample, this clonotype was seen once. The chain employs TRBV4-1 and TRBJ2-2, with D perhaps matching TRBD1 (5 bases). Trimming removed 4 bases from V and 0 bases from J, with 18 bases in between. Germline V gene sequence: CDR1 MGHRA, CDR2 YSYEKL. This CDR3 has 18 amino acids. In nucleotides, the CDR3 is TGCGCCAGCAGCCGCGTCCGCGCACCAGGGTCGAACACCGGGGAGCTGTTTTTT. It yields the protein CASSRVRAPGSNTGELFF.

This clonotype was seen many times. The chain couples TRBV5-1 to TRBJ1-1; D is unresolved. CDR1 SGHRS and CDR2 YFSETQ come from the germline V gene. Trimming removed 0 bases at V and 5 bases at J, with 17 bases between. The CDR3 extends over 16 amino acids. CDR3 in DNA: TGCGCCAGCAGCTTGGAGTTTTCGGTTTCCGGGACTGAAGCTTTCTTT. This sequence encodes CASSLEFSVSGTEAFF. The whole variable domain, filled in from reference TRBV5-1 and TRBJ1-1, reads KAGVTQTPRYLIKTRGQQVTLSCSPISGHRSVSWYQQTPGQGLQFLFEYFSETQRNKGNFPGRFSGRQFSNSRSEMNVSTLELGDSALYLCASSLEFSVSGTEAFFGQGTRLTVV.

Note on this clonotype: This could be a read error, since a much larger clone is one nucleotide away. The rearrangement joins TRBV29-1 to TRBJ2-5; TRBD2 aligns across 9 bases. The CDR3 consists of 13 residues. Germline CDR1 SQVTM, CDR2 ANQGSEA. V gave up 2 bases and J gave up 7 bases; unmatched junction bases: 5. The CDR3 nucleotides are TGCAGCGTTGAACTGGGCGGGGGGGGGACCCAGTACTTC. It codes for CSVELGGGGTQYF.

Worth noting for this clonotype: This clone may be a read error of a much larger clone one base away. The chain couples TRBV7-3 to TRBJ2-5; either TRBD1 or TRBD2 may supply D (6 bases each). The V end lost 1 base, the J end lost 8 bases, and 17 bases lay between the germline ends. The CDR3 totals 15 residues. CDR1 SGHTA and CDR2 FQGTGA come from the germline V gene. CDR3 nucleotides: TGTGCCAGCAGCTTAAATATGGGGGGCGCGGATACCCAGTACTTC. Encoded protein: CASSLNMGGADTQYF.

This clonotype was detected many times. The chain couples TRBV20-1 to TRBJ2-1, with TRBD2 as a possible D gene (6 bases). V was pared by 7 bases and J by 3 bases, with 16 bases between. The germline CDR1 and CDR2 sequences are DFQATT and SNEGSKA (reference sequence). This CDR3 is 14 amino acids long. CDR3 loop: CSVMEAGGYNEQFF. CDR3 nucleotides: TGCAGTGTTATGGAAGCGGGTGGCTACAATGAGCAGTTCTTC.

This chain links TRBV20-1 with TRBJ2-7; a weak D match, TRBD2 (6 bases). V was cut by 6 bases and J by 3 bases, with 15 bases left in between. The CDR3 sequence is 13 residues long. The germline V gene encodes CDR1 DFQATT and CDR2 SNEGSKA (reference sequence). CDR3 loop: CSAAGDSDYEQYF. For the CDR3, the DNA is TGCAGTGCAGCGGGCGACTCGGACTACGAGCAGTACTTC.

The gene calls are TRBV6-1 and TRBJ2-2, with D unclear. V dropped 3 bases and J dropped 11 bases, with 13 bases sitting between them. This CDR3 spans 13 amino acids. In germline, CDR1 is MNHNS, CDR2 SASEGT. The chain's CDR3 is CASSDWSTCELFF. CDR3 sequence (DNA): TGTGCCAGCAGTGACTGGAGCACCTGTGAGCTGTTTTTT.

A remark on this clonotype: One end of the junction does not line up with germline, which may come from a read error. The chain joins TRBV25-1 to TRBJ2-7; 7 positions agree with TRBD2. Germline loops: CDR1 MGHDK, CDR2 SYGVNS. The CDR3 sequence is 15 residues long. The CDR3, as DNA: TGTGCCAGCAGTAGACACAGCGGGGCCTCCTACGAGGAGTACTTC. Residues: CASSRHSGASYEEYF.

This clonotype was observed at least ten times. This rearrangement joins TRBV6-4 to TRBJ1-5; weak D call: TRBD1 (5 bases). Trimming cost V 5 bases and J 2 bases, with 16 bases left between them. The CDR3 is 16 amino acids. The germline CDR1 and CDR2 sequences are MRHNA and SNTAGT. The CDR3 is CASSSRGPRGNQPQHF. CDR3 DNA: TGTGCCAGCAGTTCTCGAGGACCCAGGGGCAATCAGCCCCAGCATTTT.

This clonotype has a count of ten or more. This CDR3 is CASSLTENTGELFF. The DNA of the CDR3 is TGTGCCAGCAGCCTGACAGAGAACACCGGGGAGCTGTTTTTT. The chain has TRBV7-6 and TRBJ2-2; D perhaps matches TRBD1 (5 bases). The CDR3 loop spans 14 amino acids. In germline, CDR1 is SGHVS, CDR2 FNYEAQ. Trimming left V 5 bases short and J 1 base short, with 8 bases between.